The rows below give T cell receptor beta chains drawn from one sample of a study of cytomegalovirus exposure and HLA in healthy donors. The repertoire was sequenced with immunoSEQ multiplex PCR; TCRdb's copy has only in-frame clones and lacks some. Of fewer than 200,000 clones in the sample, around 76% were seen once. Source material: PBMCs. The receptors shown here come from a man between 60 and 75 years old in good health and CMV-seronegative. The CDR3 runs from the conserved cysteine through the conserved F or W. The D gene is left open where the match is weak. Clone size, where shown, is once, few, many, or a class for clones that have expanded.

v_call	j_call	clone_size	d_call	cdr3_nt	cdr3_aa
TRBV25-1	TRBJ2-3	many	TRBD2	TGTGCCAGCGGGAAAGCGGGAACGGATACGCAGTATTTT	CASGKAGTDTQYF
TRBV6-5	TRBJ1-1	few	TRBD1	TGTGCCAGCAGGGAGGGGGCGCGCACTGAAGCTTTCTTT	CASREGARTEAFF
TRBV5-1	TRBJ1-1	few	-	TGCGCCAGCAGCTTCGGGGGGGCATCTGAAGCTTTCTTT	CASSFGGASEAFF
TRBV15	TRBJ2-7	-	TRBD1	TGTGCCACCAGCCGAAGACAGGGGAAGAACGAGCAGTACTTC	CATSRRQGKNEQYF
TRBV6-1	TRBJ2-2	-	-	TGTGCCAGCAGTGCATACAGGATGGGGACCGGGGAGCTGTTTTTT	CASSAYRMGTGELFF
TRBV5-6	TRBJ2-3	-	TRBD2	TGTGCCAGCAGCTGGAGCGGGGGGTCCCCATCTAGCACAGATACGCAGTATTTT	CASSWSGGSPSSTDTQYF
TRBV6-4	TRBJ2-3	once	-	TGTGCCAGCAGTGATCTGGCGGGAACAGATACGCAGTATTTT	CASSDLAGTDTQYF
TRBV6-5	TRBJ1-2	-	-	TGTGCCAGCAGTTTAATGCGGGCTCAGGGCTACACCTTC	CASSLMRAQGYTF
TRBV7-2	TRBJ2-7	-	TRBD1	TGTGCCAGCAGCTCCGTTTACTTGACAGGGGTTGCCTACGAGCAGTACTTC	CASSSVYLTGVAYEQYF
TRBV6-5	TRBJ1-3	few	-	TGTGCCAGCAGTTTCCAGGGGACGGGAAACACCATATATTTT	CASSFQGTGNTIYF
TRBV10-1	TRBJ2-7	-	TRBD1	TGCGCCAGCAGTGACACAGGGGGCCCCCACGAGCAGTACTTC	CASSDTGGPHEQYF
TRBV28	TRBJ1-2	few	TRBD1	TGTGCCAGCAGTACCCACCCCGGGACAGGGGGTGGCTATGGCTACACCTTC	CASSTHPGTGGGYGYTF
TRBV6-1	TRBJ1-5	-	-	TGTGCCAGCACCTACCCCAATCAGCCCCAGCATTTT	CASTYPNQPQHF
TRBV28	TRBJ1-6	-	-	TGTGCCAGCACTATTGGGAGGGCCCAGGGGCCCCTCCACTTT	CASTIGRAQGPLHF
TRBV4-3	TRBJ2-4	few	TRBD2	TGCGCCAGCAGCCAAGAACTAGCGGGGGGAGTAGACATTCAGTACTTC	CASSQELAGGVDIQYF
TRBV7-3	TRBJ1-2	-	-	TGTGCCAGCAGCTTAACAGGGGCGCGGGATTTTGGCTACACCTTC	CASSLTGARDFGYTF
TRBV5-8	TRBJ1-4	-	TRBD1	TGTGCCAGCAGTTCTCAGACGGGACAGATGAATGAAAAACTGTTTTTT	CASSSQTGQMNEKLFF
TRBV7-2	TRBJ2-7	-	TRBD1	TGTGCCAGCAGCTTAGGTGGACAGGGGCGGGAGCAGTACTTC	CASSLGGQGREQYF
TRBV18	TRBJ2-5	-	TRBD2	TGTGCCAGCTCACCACCTTCAGCGGGGGGGCGTGAGACCCAGTACTTC	CASSPPSAGGRETQYF
TRBV2	TRBJ1-1	few	-	TGTGCCAGCAGTGAAGATCATTACATGAACACTGAAGCTTTCTTT	CASSEDHYMNTEAFF
TRBV19	TRBJ1-3	once	TRBD1	TGTGCCAGTAGCTGGACAGGGACCTCTGGAAACACCATATATTTT	CASSWTGTSGNTIYF
TRBV28	TRBJ1-5	few	-	TGTGCCAGCAGTTTAACAGATCAGCCCCAGCATTTT	CASSLTDQPQHF
TRBV19	TRBJ2-6	-	TRBD1	TGTGCCAGTAGCGCCGGGACAGGGGACTCTGGGGCCAACGTCCTGACTTTC	CASSAGTGDSGANVLTF
TRBV7-9	TRBJ1-4	few	TRBD1	TGTGCCAGCAGCCGGGACAGGGGAGGGGAAAAACTGTTTTTT	CASSRDRGGEKLFF
TRBV9	TRBJ2-1	-	TRBD2	TGTGCCAGCAGCCCGCAACTAGCGGGGGGGGGCAATGAGCAGTTCTTC	CASSPQLAGGGNEQFF
TRBV6-1	TRBJ2-3	-	TRBD2	TGTGCCAGCAGTGACTCTAGCGGGGGGGCAGATACGCAGTATTTT	CASSDSSGGADTQYF
TRBV5-8	TRBJ2-1	-	-	TGTGCCAGCAGCACAGTCGATGAGCAGTTCTTC	CASSTVDEQFF
TRBV27	TRBJ1-2	-	-	TGTGCCAGCAGTTTTATGTATGGCTACACCTTC	CASSFMYGYTF
TRBV28	TRBJ1-2	-	-	TGTGCCAGCCGCCGGGGGGGAGGTAACTATGGCTACACCTTC	CASRRGGGNYGYTF
TRBV11-3	TRBJ2-5	-	-	TGTGCCAGCAGCGGAGCAGAAGAGACCCAGTACTTC	CASSGAEETQYF
TRBV20-1	TRBJ2-1	-	-	TGCAGCGCGGTCCAGTACAATGAGCAGTTCTTC	CSAVQYNEQFF
TRBV5-1	TRBJ2-7	-	-	TGCGCCAGCAGCTTGGGAGGGTACGAGCAGTACTTC	CASSLGGYEQYF
TRBV27	TRBJ1-5	-	TRBD1	TGTGCCAGCACCGTAACAGGGGGCGGTCAGCCCCAGCATTTT	CASTVTGGGQPQHF
TRBV19	TRBJ2-1	-	TRBD2	TGTGCCAGTAGCGCCGCGGGAGTTGAGCAGTTCTTC	CASSAAGVEQFF
TRBV7-9	TRBJ2-3	-	-	TGTGCCAGCAGCTTTGGCGGGACCACAGATACGCAGTATTTT	CASSFGGTTDTQYF
TRBV9	TRBJ2-1	few	-	TGTGCCAGCAGCGAGGGGTACAATGAGCAGTTCTTC	CASSEGYNEQFF
TRBV4-3	TRBJ2-1	few	TRBD1	TGCGCCAGCAGCCAGAGGGGACAGGGATCCTACAATGAGCAGTTCTTC	CASSQRGQGSYNEQFF
TRBV5-8	TRBJ2-2	-	-	TGTGCCAGCAGCTTTAGACAGAACACCGGGGAGCTGTTTTTT	CASSFRQNTGELFF
TRBV6-4	TRBJ1-2	-	TRBD1	TGTGCCAGCAGTCCATTCGGGGGACAGGCCCTCTATGGCTACACCTTC	CASSPFGGQALYGYTF
TRBV29-1	TRBJ1-1	-	TRBD1	TGCAGCGTTGAAGTAGGGCAGGGGGCCACTGAAGCTTTCTTT	CSVEVGQGATEAFF
TRBV6-5	TRBJ2-7	once	-	TGTGCCAGCAGTTACTCGGTCGTCGAACCCTACGAGCAGTACTTC	CASSYSVVEPYEQYF
TRBV6-6	TRBJ2-5	-	TRBD2	TGTGCCAGCAGTTCGGGACTAGCGGGAACGAGAGAGACCCAGTACTTC	CASSSGLAGTRETQYF
TRBV2	TRBJ2-7	few	-	TGTGCCAGCAGTGAAGCCCCAGGGTGGACCTACGAGCAGTACTTC	CASSEAPGWTYEQYF
TRBV6-1	TRBJ2-3	many	TRBD2	TGTGCCAGCAGTCTAGCGGAAAACACAGATACGCAGTATTTT	CASSLAENTDTQYF
TRBV10-3	TRBJ1-1	once	-	TGTGCCATCAGTGAGTTGGAGGACACTGAAGCTTTCTTT	CAISELEDTEAFF
TRBV6-1	TRBJ2-2	-	TRBD1	TGTGCCAGCAGGGAGACAGGGATGACCGGGGAGCTGTTTTTT	CASRETGMTGELFF